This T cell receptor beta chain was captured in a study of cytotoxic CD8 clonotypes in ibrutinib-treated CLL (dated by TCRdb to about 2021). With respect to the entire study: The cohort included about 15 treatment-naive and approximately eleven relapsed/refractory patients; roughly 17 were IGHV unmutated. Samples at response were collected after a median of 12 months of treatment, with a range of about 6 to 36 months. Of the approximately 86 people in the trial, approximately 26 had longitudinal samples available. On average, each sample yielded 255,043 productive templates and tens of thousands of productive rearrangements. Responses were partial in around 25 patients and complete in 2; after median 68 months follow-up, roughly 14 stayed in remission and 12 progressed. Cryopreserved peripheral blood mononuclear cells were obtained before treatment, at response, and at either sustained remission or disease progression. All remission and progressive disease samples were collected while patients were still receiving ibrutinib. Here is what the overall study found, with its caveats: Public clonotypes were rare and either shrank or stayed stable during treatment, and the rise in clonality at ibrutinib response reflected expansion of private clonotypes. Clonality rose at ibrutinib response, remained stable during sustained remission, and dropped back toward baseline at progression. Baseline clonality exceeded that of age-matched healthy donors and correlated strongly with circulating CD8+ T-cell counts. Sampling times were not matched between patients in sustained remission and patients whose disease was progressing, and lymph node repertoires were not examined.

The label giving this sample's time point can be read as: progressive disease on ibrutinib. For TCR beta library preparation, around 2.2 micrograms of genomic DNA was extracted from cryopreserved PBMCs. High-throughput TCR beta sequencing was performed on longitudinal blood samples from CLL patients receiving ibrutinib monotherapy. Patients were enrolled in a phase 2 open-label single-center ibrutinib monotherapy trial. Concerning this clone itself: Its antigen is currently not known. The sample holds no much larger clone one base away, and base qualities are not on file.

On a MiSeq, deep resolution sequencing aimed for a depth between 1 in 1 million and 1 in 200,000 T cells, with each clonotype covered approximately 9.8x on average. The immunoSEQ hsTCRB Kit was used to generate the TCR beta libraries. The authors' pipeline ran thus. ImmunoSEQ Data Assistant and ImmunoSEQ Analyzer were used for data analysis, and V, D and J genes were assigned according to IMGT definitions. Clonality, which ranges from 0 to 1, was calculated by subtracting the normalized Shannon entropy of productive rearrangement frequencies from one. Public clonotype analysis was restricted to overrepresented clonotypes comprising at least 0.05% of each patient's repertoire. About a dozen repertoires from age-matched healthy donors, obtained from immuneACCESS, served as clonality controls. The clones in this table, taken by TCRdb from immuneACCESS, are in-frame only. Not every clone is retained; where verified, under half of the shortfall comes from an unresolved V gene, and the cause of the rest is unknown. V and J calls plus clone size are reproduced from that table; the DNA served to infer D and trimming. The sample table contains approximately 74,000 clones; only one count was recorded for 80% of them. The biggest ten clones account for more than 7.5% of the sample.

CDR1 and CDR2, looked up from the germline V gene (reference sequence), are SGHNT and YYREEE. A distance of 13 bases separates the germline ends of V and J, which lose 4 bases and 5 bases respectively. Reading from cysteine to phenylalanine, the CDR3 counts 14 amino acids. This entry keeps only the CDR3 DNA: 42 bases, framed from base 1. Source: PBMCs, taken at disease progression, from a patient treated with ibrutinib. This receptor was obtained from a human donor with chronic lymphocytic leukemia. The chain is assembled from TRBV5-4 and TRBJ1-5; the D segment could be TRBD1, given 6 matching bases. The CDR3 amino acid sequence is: CASSIGTSDQPQHF. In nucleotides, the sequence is TGTGCCAGCAGCATTGGGACATCCGATCAGCCCCAGCATTTT.